A selection of T cell receptor beta chains follows, all from one sample in a study of human T cells and chemical hapten exposure. Each CDR3 protein is one row after TCRdb ran MiXCR on the RACE reads. This sample yields 180,000 or so distinct CDR3 sequences, of which roughly a quarter are seen a single time; about 2.3% belongs to the top ten. The specimen comprised whole blood, sampled in connection with sensitization to the hapten diphenylcyclopropenone (DPC). These receptors were obtained from a woman aged 40 to 49 with alopecia areata. Some clones in this sample may be carry-over from other donors' samples. Each CDR3 is given with its conserved first and last residue. The D gene is left open where the match is weak. Clone size, where shown, is once, few, many, or a class for clones that have expanded.

.,TRBV3-1,TRBJ2-1,.,TGTGCCAGCAGCCAAGGCTTTAATGAGCAGTTCTTC,CASSQGFNEQFF
TRBD1,TRBV9,TRBJ1-2,few,TGTGCCAGCAGCCCTCATACAGGGGGCTATGGCTACACCTTC,CASSPHTGGYGYTF
TRBD2,TRBV2,TRBJ2-1,.,TGTGCCAGCAGTAATAGCGGGAGCCAGGACAATGAGCAGTTCTTC,CASSNSGSQDNEQFF
.,TRBV29-1,TRBJ2-1,few,TGCAGCGCCCTTACAGGAGCCTTAAGCTCCTACAATGAGCAGTTCTTC,CSALTGALSSYNEQFF
.,TRBV4-3,TRBJ1-1,.,TGCGCCAGCAGCCAAGAAAGGGTGAACACTGAAGCTTTCTTT,CASSQERVNTEAFF
TRBD2,TRBV7-6,TRBJ2-1,.,TGTGCCAGCAGCGAAAGCGGGAGGGATGAGCAGTTCTTC,CASSESGRDEQFF
.,TRBV29-1,TRBJ2-7,few,TGCAGCGTCCAGATAGGGAACTACGAGCAGTACTTC,CSVQIGNYEQYF
.,TRBV7-2,TRBJ2-7,few,TGTGCCAGCAGCTTTACCTCCGGGACAAATGAGCAGTACTTC,CASSFTSGTNEQYF
TRBD2,TRBV20-1,TRBJ2-2,few,TGCAGTGCCTCGCTAGCGGGACTCCGGGGCGGGGAGCTGTTTTTT,CSASLAGLRGGELFF
TRBD2,TRBV27,TRBJ2-5,few,TGTGCCAGCAGGCCAAGGGCTCGGCTAGCGGGAGAGACCCAGTACTTC,CASRPRARLAGETQYF
TRBD2,TRBV7-2,TRBJ2-3,.,TGTGCCAGCAGCTTAGCCCCTAGCGGGAGTTTGTCTAGCACAGATACGCAGTATTTT,CASSLAPSGSLSSTDTQYF
.,TRBV2,TRBJ1-1,.,TGTGCCAGCAGTCCCAGGGATATGGCTGAAGCTTTCTTT,CASSPRDMAEAFF
.,TRBV27,TRBJ2-7,once,TGTGCCAGCGGAGCTCCGGGCGAGCAGTACTTC,CASGAPGEQYF
TRBD1,TRBV27,TRBJ2-5,.,TGTGCCAGCAGTTTACAGGGGGCGTACCAAGAGACCCAGTACTTC,CASSLQGAYQETQYF
TRBD1,TRBV10-3,TRBJ2-1,.,TGTGCCATCAGTGGTTTAGGGACAGGGGCCTACAATGAGCAGTTCTTC,CAISGLGTGAYNEQFF